This T cell receptor (beta chain) was retrieved from a study of cytomegalovirus exposure and HLA in healthy donors. Study overall: A subsequent analysis stated that the approximately 110 validation repertoires were run on the same platform as the 600 to 750 first-cohort repertoires. Overall study results and limits: The study labeled around 160 TCR beta chains cytomegalovirus-associated.

It was the approximately 130-subject validation cohort, separate from the roughly 700-subject first cohort, to which the donors belonged. Using immunoSEQ multiplex PCR, the repertoire was profiled, and TCRdb retains in-frame clones only, with some absent. This sample yields about 160,000 clones, of which 85% to 90% are seen a single time; more than 3.5% belongs to the top ten. Concerning this clone: The antigen remains undetermined.

Trimming removed 3 bases from V and 0 bases from J, with 6 bases in between. This CDR3 is built from 14 residues. Germline V gene sequence: CDR1 MRHNA, CDR2 SNTAGT. J is TRBJ1-5 and V is TRBV6-4; D is uncertain. This receptor was obtained from a man aged 18 to 29 in good health and CMV-seropositive. Sequencing was performed on PBMCs. CDR3 protein: CASSESYSNQPQHF. In DNA, the CDR3 is TGTGCCAGCAGTGAATCTTATAGCAATCAGCCCCAGCATTTT.